This T cell receptor (beta chain) was sequenced for a study of blood T cell repertoires in COVID-19. As for the study in general: Sources were T cells, B-cell-depleted T cells, or PBMCs; the material itself was cDNA or gDNA.

The germline V and J ends were trimmed by 5 bases and 7 bases, with 15 bases remaining between them. The CDR3 has 14 residues. CDR1 is SEHNR, CDR2 FQNEAQ, per germline (reference sequence). Sequencing used immunoSEQ multiplex PCR; TCRdb keeps in-frame clones, though not all of them. The sample has 250,000 to 300,000 clones, 88% seen once; the top ten hold about 1%. The sample comprised PBMCs or T cells enriched from blood (not recorded which). This receptor was taken from a woman aged 25 to 39 who had recovered from COVID-19. The gene calls are TRBV7-9 and TRBJ2-1, with TRBD1 as a possible D gene (6 bases). DNA for the CDR3: TGTGCCAGCAGCCTATCAACAGGGTTGAATGAGCAGTTCTTC. Its translation: CASSLSTGLNEQFF.